The 23 T cell receptor beta chains below come from one sample, sequenced in a study of CD8 T cells in ankylosing spondylitis. TCRdb reprocessed the 5' RACE reads via MiXCR and lists one record per CDR3 protein. The sample shows tens of thousands of distinct CDR3 sequences, roughly 9.6% of them seen only once. Input material: blood, either unsorted or a sorted T cell fraction (not recorded which). Source of these receptors: a male donor with ankylosing spondylitis or in good health (not recorded which).

A remark on this clonotype: It is unclear where the CDR3 begins or ends on the DNA, so no DNA is shown, and the CDR3 is as TCRdb lists it. The V gene is TRBV1, the J gene TRBJ1-6. TRBV1 is a documented pseudogene. The CDR3 numbers 15 amino acids, ends counted. CDR3: CTSSQVGGGNSPLHF.

This clonotype has ten or more counts. The chain has TRBV7-8 and TRBJ1-5; D is unclear. The CDR3 is 16 residues long. Between the trimmed V and J ends, which lost 4 bases and 0 bases, there was a span of 13 bases. Germline CDR1 reads SGHVS; CDR2 reads FQNEAQ. CDR3 loop: CASSSTDGNSNQPQHF. The DNA of the CDR3 is TGTGCCAGCAGCTCGACCGACGGAAATAGCAATCAGCCCCAGCATTTT.

On this clonotype: Being one base from a much bigger clone, this may be a read error. The chain combines TRBV25-1 with TRBJ1-1; D unclear. Germline V lookup: CDR1 MGHDK, CDR2 SYGVNS. The CDR3 is made up of 15 amino acids. The CDR3 loop reads CGSSEGQPMNTEAFF. The CDR3, as DNA: TGTGGCAGCAGTGAAGGGCAGCCCATGAACACTGAAGCTTTCTTT.

The sample holds many counts of this clonotype. The gene calls are TRBV5-1 and TRBJ1-1; 7 bases align to TRBD1. V gave up 4 bases and J gave up 1 base; unmatched junction bases: 4. The CDR3 sequence is 14 residues long. The V gene's germline CDR1 is SGHRS and CDR2 YFSETQ. CDR3 sequence: CASSRRTGNTEAFF. CDR3 nucleotides: TGCGCCAGCAGCCGCAGGACAGGGAACACTGAAGCTTTCTTT.

This clonotype was counted ten times or more. The chain is built from TRBV12-3 or TRBV12-4 and TRBJ1-5; 7 positions match TRBD1. The CDR3 totals 14 residues. J was trimmed by 6 bases and V by 5 bases; bases with no gene match: 7. In DNA, the CDR3 is TGTGCCAGCAGTACCGACAGGGTGAGTCAGCCCCAGCATTTT. Translated, it gives CASSTDRVSQPQHF.

This clonotype has ten or more counts. The V call is TRBV20-1, the J call TRBJ2-7, with D hard to call. Per the germline V gene, CDR1 is DFQATT and CDR2 is SNEGSKA (reference sequence). The CDR3 spans 12 residues. With 0 bases removed from V and 4 bases from J, the gap between germline ends came to 7 bases. CDR3: CSARDAEYEQYF. The CDR3 nucleotides read TGCAGTGCTAGAGATGCCGAGTACGAGCAGTACTTC.

This clonotype was picked up many times. This chain connects TRBV9 to TRBJ1-3; 7 nucleotides align to TRBD1. Per germline, CDR1 SGDLS and CDR2 YYNGEE. The CDR3 loop spans 15 amino acids. With V trimmed by 4 bases and J by 0 bases, 4 bases remained unmatched. Written as DNA, the CDR3 is TGTGCCAGCAGCCCTCGGACAGGCTCTGGAAACACCATATATTTT. It codes for CASSPRTGSGNTIYF.

The chain carries TRBV5-1 and TRBJ2-3; 7 nucleotides line up with TRBD2. Unmatched junction bases numbered 8, after V lost 6 bases and J lost 1 base. Germline V gene lookup returns CDR1 SGHRS and CDR2 YFSETQ. CDR3 length: 15 residues. CDR3 protein: CASTWRAGGTDTQYF. CDR3 nucleotides: TGCGCCAGCACCTGGAGGGCGGGGGGCACAGATACGCAGTATTTT.

This clonotype was detected only a few times. V gene TRBV6-5 combines with J gene TRBJ2-7, with D maybe TRBD2 (6 bases). The CDR3 loop spans 13 amino acids. Germline V gene data show CDR1 as MNHEY and CDR2 as SVGAGI. V lost 7 bases and J 5 bases, leaving 15 bases between the germline ends. In DNA, the CDR3 is TGTGCCAGCAATCCGGGGTGGGGGGACGAGCAGTACTTC. Residues: CASNPGWGDEQYF.

The V call is TRBV6-5, the J call TRBJ2-7; 7 bases match TRBD1. This CDR3 is built from 15 residues. V lost 1 base, J lost 0 bases, and 3 bases stayed unmatched. The germline V gene encodes CDR1 MNHEY and CDR2 SVGAGI. CDR3 nucleotide sequence: TGTGCCAGCAGTTACTACAGGGGCCCCTCCTACGAGCAGTACTTC. It codes for CASSYYRGPSYEQYF.

This clonotype was seen only a few times. V is TRBV3-1 and J is TRBJ2-5, with 9 bases lining up with TRBD2. The CDR3 has 13 amino acids. Germline lookup yields CDR1 LGHDT and CDR2 YNNKEL (reference sequence). V lost 3 bases and J lost 9; bases outside the gene matches: 5. CDR3 amino acids: CASSHPSGVAQYF. The CDR3 DNA follows: TGTGCCAGCAGCCATCCTAGCGGGGTGGCCCAGTACTTC.

There are a few counts of this clonotype. One junction end does not reproduce the germline sequence, and a read error may be involved. This chain links TRBV11-3 with TRBJ2-2; 9 bases agree with TRBD2. This CDR3 comprises 15 residues. Germline loops: CDR1 SGHNT, CDR2 YENEEA. The chain's CDR3 is CASRLAGVNTGELFF. CDR3 DNA sequence: TGTGCCAGCAGATTAGCGGGGGTTAACACCGGGGAGCTGTTTTTT. Supplemented by reference TRBV11-3 and TRBJ2-2, the full variable domain reads EAGVVQSPRYKIIEKKQPVAFWCNPISGHNTLYWYLQNLGQGPELLIRYENEEAVDDSQLPKDRFSAERLKGVDSTLKIQPAELGDSAVYLCASRLAGVNTGELFFGEGSRLTVL.

The chain combines TRBV29-1 with TRBJ2-5; 8 positions match TRBD1. CDR1 is SQVTM, CDR2 ANQGSEA, per germline. The CDR3 has 13 amino acids. After removal of 7 bases from V and 4 bases from J, the junction contained 8 bases not matched to a gene. The DNA for the CDR3 is TGCAGCGCCGACAGGGGAGGACGAGAGACCCAGTACTTC. The encoded protein is CSADRGGRETQYF.

The chain combines TRBV5-1 with TRBJ2-7; D gene ambiguous. Trimming took off 2 bases at V and 1 base at J, with 13 bases between the two ends. Germline V lookup: CDR1 SGHRS, CDR2 YFSETQ. The CDR3 totals 15 residues. The CDR3 DNA is TGCGCCAGCAGCTTAGAACCGGCCCAGTCCTACGAGCAGTACTTC. It specifies CASSLEPAQSYEQYF. The variable domain in full, with the rest retrieved from reference TRBV5-1 and TRBJ2-7, is KAGVTQTPRYLIKTRGQQVTLSCSPISGHRSVSWYQQTPGQGLQFLFEYFSETQRNKGNFPGRFSGRQFSNSRSEMNVSTLELGDSALYLCASSLEPAQSYEQYFGPGTRLTVT.

V and J are TRBV18 and TRBJ2-2, with D maybe TRBD2 (5 bases). Germline loops: CDR1 KGHSH, CDR2 LQKENI. This CDR3 has 16 amino acids. V was pared by 3 bases and J by 0 bases, with 11 bases between. CDR3 coding DNA: TGTGCCAGCTCACCTATTAGCGTCCCGAACACCGGGGAGCTGTTTTTT. This gives the protein CASSPISVPNTGELFF.

This clonotype was counted ten times or more. The V call is TRBV4-1, the J call TRBJ2-2, with 9 nucleotides matching TRBD2. V was clipped by 3 bases and J by 11 bases; unmatched bases: 4. Germline V gene sequence: CDR1 MGHRA, CDR2 YSYEKL. The length of the CDR3 is 13 residues. This chain's CDR3 is CASSHLLAGELFF. The CDR3 DNA reads TGCGCCAGCAGCCATCTACTAGCGGGTGAGCTGTTTTTT.

This clonotype was detected many times. The J gene is TRBJ1-2, the V gene TRBV12-3 or TRBV12-4; D is undetermined. This CDR3 has 13 residues. V shed 6 bases and J shed 5 bases, with 13 bases lying between them. The CDR3 nucleotides read TGTGCCAGCAGCCTACCGGGCCAATATGGCTACACCTTC. As protein: CASSLPGQYGYTF.

The rearrangement joins TRBV12-3 or TRBV12-4 to TRBJ2-7, with 8 bases lining up with TRBD1. J lost 2 bases, V lost 6 bases, and 3 bases had no gene match. The CDR3 runs to 13 residues. CDR3 region: CASSRDRTYEQYF. The CDR3 DNA is TGTGCCAGCAGCCGGGACAGGACCTACGAGCAGTACTTC.

This clonotype was seen ten or more times. The chain couples TRBV12-3 or TRBV12-4 to TRBJ1-1; 10 nucleotides match TRBD1. The junction had 1 base not matched to a gene; V was cut back by 5 bases and J by 10 bases. The CDR3 consists of 11 residues. DNA for the CDR3: TGTGCCAGCAGTGGGGACAGGGGAGCTTTCTTT. It is translated as CASSGDRGAFF.

This clonotype was observed at least ten times. The CDR3 reads CASRNDRGGAYEQYF. CDR3 nucleotide sequence: TGTGCCAGCAGAAACGACAGGGGAGGAGCCTACGAGCAGTACTTC. The genes are TRBV28 and TRBJ2-7; 8 nucleotides line up with TRBD1. Germline V lookup: CDR1 MDHEN, CDR2 SYDVKM. Trimming took 6 bases from V and 2 from J; bases not matched to a gene: 9. The CDR3 is 15 residues long.

This clonotype was recorded at least ten times. The rearrangement links TRBV12-3 or TRBV12-4 to TRBJ2-2; D is unresolved. V lost 1 base and J lost 4, with 7 bases in between. The CDR3 sequence is 14 residues long. The CDR3 is CASSLGESTGELFF. The CDR3, as DNA: TGTGCCAGCAGTTTAGGAGAGTCCACCGGGGAGCTGTTTTTT.

This clonotype was detected a few times. The chain links TRBV7-2 to TRBJ2-7, with D unclear. The V gene's germline CDR1 is SGHTA and CDR2 FQGNSA. V lost 5 bases and J 3 bases, leaving 14 bases between the germline ends. The CDR3 runs to 14 residues. CDR3 nucleotide sequence: TGTGCCAGCAGCCCAAGTCGACGGTACTACGAGCAGTACTTC. Translating gives CASSPSRRYYEQYF. Filled out from reference TRBV7-2 and TRBJ2-7, the complete variable domain reads GAGVSQSPSNKVTEKGKDVELRCDPISGHTALYWYRQSLGQGLEFLIYFQGNSAPDKSGLPSDRFSAERTGGSVSTLTIQRTQQEDSAVYLCASSPSRRYYEQYFGPGTRLTVT.

This clonotype was picked up many times. The rearrangement joins TRBV29-1 to TRBJ1-1; possible D gene TRBD1, 5 bases. Trimming took off 6 bases at V and 11 bases at J, with 22 bases between the two ends. The CDR3 loop spans 13 amino acids. CDR1 is SQVTM and CDR2 is ANQGSEA in the germline V gene. The chain's CDR3 is CSVVPISGNRAFF. CDR3 bases: TGCAGCGTCGTACCGATATCAGGGAATCGGGCTTTCTTT.